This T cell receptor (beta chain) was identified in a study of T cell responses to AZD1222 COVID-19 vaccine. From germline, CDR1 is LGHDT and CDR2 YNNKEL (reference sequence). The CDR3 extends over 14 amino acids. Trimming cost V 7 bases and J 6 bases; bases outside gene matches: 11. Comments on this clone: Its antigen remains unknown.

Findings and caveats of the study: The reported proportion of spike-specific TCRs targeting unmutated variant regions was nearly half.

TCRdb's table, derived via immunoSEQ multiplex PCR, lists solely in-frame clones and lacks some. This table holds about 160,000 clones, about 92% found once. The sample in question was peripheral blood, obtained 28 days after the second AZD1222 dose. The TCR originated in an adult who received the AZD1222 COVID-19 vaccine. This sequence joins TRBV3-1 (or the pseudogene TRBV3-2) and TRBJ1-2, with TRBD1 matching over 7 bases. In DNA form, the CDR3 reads TGTGCCAGCATCACCCGACAGGGTGATCATGGCTACACCTTC. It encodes CASITRQGDHGYTF.